The 27 T cell receptor beta chains given below trace back to one sample, sequenced in a study of blood T cell repertoires in COVID-19. The method was immunoSEQ multiplex PCR; TCRdb's version includes in-frame clones alone and lacks a portion of them. The sample has around 57,000 clones; 85% to 90% are singletons. The sample was peripheral blood. The receptors were gathered from a human donor with active COVID-19. The donor label of this sample is uncertain.

The chain employs TRBV6-4 and TRBJ1-5; D gene uncertain. The CDR3 runs 20 residues. Trimming removed 4 bases at V and 4 bases at J, with 29 bases between. Germline lookup yields CDR1 MRHNA and CDR2 SNTAGT. CDR3 region: CASSAPDRTRGGRGNQPQHF. The CDR3 bases are TGTGCCAGCAGTGCCCCGGACCGGACCCGGGGAGGCCGGGGTAATCAGCCCCAGCATTTT.

The V gene is TRBV30, the J gene TRBJ2-4, with D tentatively TRBD2 (6 bases). The CDR3 is made up of 12 amino acids. The ends were cut back, 8 bases at V and 8 bases at J, with 16 bases in the middle. Germline V lookup: CDR1 GTSNPN, CDR2 SVGIG (reference sequence). CDR3 nucleotides: TGTGCCCGACAAGGGGAGGTTGACATTCAGTACTTC. Encoded protein: CARQGEVDIQYF. Drawing the rest from reference TRBV30 and TRBJ2-4, the complete variable domain is SQTIHQWPATLVQPVGSPLSLECTVEGTSNPNLYWYRQAAGRGLQLLFYSVGIGQISSEVPQNLSASRPQDRQFILSSKKLLLSDSGFYLCARQGEVDIQYFGAGTRLSVL.

The rearrangement uses TRBV7-2 and TRBJ2-2; D is undetermined. Trimming removed 0 bases at V and 6 bases at J, with 11 bases between. This CDR3 contains 15 residues. Germline V CDR1 and CDR2: SGHTA, FQGNSA. In DNA, the CDR3 is TGTGCCAGCAGCTTAGCTGGGCAGCTGGCCGGGGAGCTGTTTTTT. It yields the protein CASSLAGQLAGELFF.

The rearrangement links TRBV7-6 to TRBJ2-2, with D perhaps TRBD2 (6 bases). The V end lost 0 bases, the J end lost 9 bases, and 14 bases lay between the germline ends. There are 15 residues in the CDR3. Germline-derived CDR1 and CDR2 are SGHVS and FNYEAQ. Here the CDR3 DNA reads TGTGCCAGCAGCTTAGCGAGCCCCGGGGGATGGGAGCTGTTTTTT. This codes for CASSLASPGGWELFF. Variable domain in full (rest from reference TRBV7-6 and TRBJ2-2): GAGVSQSPRYKVTKRGQDVALRCDPISGHVSLYWYRQALGQGPEFLTYFNYEAQQDKSGLPNDRFSAERPEGSISTLTIQRTEQRDSAMYRCASSLASPGGWELFFGEGSRLTVL.

The chain employs TRBV15 and TRBJ2-5, with TRBD2 matching over 14 bases. CDR1 LNHNV and CDR2 YYDKDF come from the germline V gene (reference sequence). After removal of 5 bases from V and 9 bases from J, the junction contained 20 bases not matched to a gene. CDR3 length: 19 residues. CDR3 in amino acids: CATSGRPGTSGSRGRAQYF. The CDR3 DNA is TGTGCCACCAGCGGTCGGCCAGGGACTAGCGGGAGCCGGGGGAGGGCCCAGTACTTC. Full variable domain (rest looked up from reference TRBV15 and TRBJ2-5): DAMVIQNPRYQVTQFGKPVTLSCSQTLNHNVMYWYQQKSSQAPKLLFHYYDKDFNNEADTPDNFQSRRPNTSFCFLDIRSPGLGDTAMYLCATSGRPGTSGSRGRAQYFGPGTRLLVL.

The chain has TRBV11-2 and TRBJ2-5, with 11 bases aligning to TRBD2. The germline V gene encodes CDR1 SGHAT and CDR2 FQNNGV. The CDR3 has 16 residues. V lost 5 bases to trimming and J lost 1 base; unmatched junction nucleotides: 6. DNA of the CDR3: TGTGCCAGCAGCCATCAACTAGCGGGGGTCCAAGAGACCCAGTACTTC. It specifies CASSHQLAGVQETQYF.

This sequence joins TRBV7-2 and TRBJ1-1, with 7 nucleotides matching TRBD1. The ends lost 3 bases at V and 4 bases at J; junction bases unmatched: 8. CDR3 size: 15 residues. In germline, CDR1 is SGHTA, CDR2 FQGNSA. The CDR3 loop is CASSFGTASSTEAFF. The CDR3 region has the DNA TGTGCCAGCAGCTTCGGGACAGCGTCCAGCACTGAAGCTTTCTTT.

This clone has just a few counts. V is TRBV7-2 and J is TRBJ2-7; D uncertain. Germline V gene sequence: CDR1 SGHTA, CDR2 FQGNSA. V was clipped by 3 bases and J by 6 bases, with 9 bases between them. The CDR3 runs 12 residues. The CDR3 region is CASSFRWAEQYF. As DNA, the CDR3 is TGTGCCAGCAGCTTTAGATGGGCCGAGCAGTACTTC.

In DNA form, the CDR3 reads TGTGCCAGCAGCCACAGCGGGGGCACAGATACGCAGTATTTT. Amino acids: CASSHSGGTDTQYF. The chain joins TRBV13 to TRBJ2-3; 7 bases match TRBD2. The CDR3 has 14 amino acids. In germline, CDR1 is PRHDT, CDR2 FYEKMQ (reference sequence). Trimming cost V 5 bases and J 1 base; bases outside gene matches: 3.

This clone was counted between two and nine times. The rearrangement uses TRBV11-2 and TRBJ1-1, with D tentatively TRBD1 (6 bases). V lost 3 bases and J 0 bases, leaving 11 bases between the germline ends. Per germline, CDR1 SGHAT and CDR2 FQNNGV. The CDR3 extends over 15 amino acids. The CDR3 protein is CASSFIGTMNTEAFF. The CDR3 nucleotides are TGTGCCAGCAGCTTTATCGGGACAATGAACACTGAAGCTTTCTTT.

Written as DNA, the CDR3 is TGTGCCAGCAGTTACTTCCGCGGGACAGCGAACACCGGGGAGCTGTTTTTT. Encoded protein: CASSYFRGTANTGELFF. The J gene is TRBJ2-2, the V gene TRBV6-2 or TRBV6-3; possible D gene TRBD1, 7 bases. CDR1 and CDR2 (germline): MNHEY, SVGEGT. The CDR3 consists of 17 residues. The V end was cut by 1 base, the J end by 0 bases, with 12 bases between.

The rearrangement links TRBV6-6 to TRBJ2-1; a weak D match, TRBD2 (5 bases). Trimming left V 6 bases short and J 6 bases short, with 18 bases between. The CDR3 has 15 residues. Germline loops: CDR1 MNHNY, CDR2 SVGAGI (reference sequence). In DNA, the CDR3 is TGTGCCAGCAGGACCCTCCCAGCGGAAGGCAATGAGCAGTTCTTC. It codes for CASRTLPAEGNEQFF.

This rearrangement joins TRBV6-5 to TRBJ1-1; 7 positions match TRBD1. The CDR3 covers 16 residues. CDR1 and CDR2 (germline): MNHEY, SVGAGI. V shed 2 bases, J shed 0 bases, and the junction held 6 bases outside the gene matches. The CDR3 bases are TGTGCCAGCAGTTACGACCGGGACAGTATGAACACTGAAGCTTTCTTT. It specifies CASSYDRDSMNTEAFF.

The rearrangement links TRBV6-5 to TRBJ1-1, with D unresolved. Trimming took off 6 bases at V and 0 bases at J, with 11 bases between the two ends. The CDR3 loop spans 14 amino acids. CDR1 and CDR2 (germline): MNHEY, SVGAGI. The CDR3 nucleotides read TGTGCCAGCAGCTCTGGAGTGTTGAACACTGAAGCTTTCTTT. Translating gives CASSSGVLNTEAFF.

The gene calls are TRBV10-3 and TRBJ1-1; 7 bases align to TRBD1. V shed 11 bases and J 3 bases; nucleotides not matched to a gene: 6. Germline loops: CDR1 ENHRY, CDR2 SYGVKD. CDR3 length: 12 residues. DNA of the CDR3: TGTGCCCTTAAAGGGACAGACACTGAAGCTTTCTTT. Encoded protein: CALKGTDTEAFF.

The V call is TRBV2, the J call TRBJ2-7; the match to TRBD1 covers 9 bases. The CDR3 extends over 14 amino acids. The germline V gene has CDR1 SNHLY and CDR2 FYNNEI. The junction had 6 bases not matched to a gene; V was cut back by 4 bases and J by 5 bases. The CDR3 loop is CASSATRQGDEQYF. As DNA, the CDR3 is TGTGCCAGCAGTGCCACCAGACAGGGGGACGAGCAGTACTTC.

This chain links TRBV5-6 with TRBJ2-3; D perhaps matches TRBD2 (7 bases). The germline V gene has CDR1 SGHDT and CDR2 YYEEEE. The V gene lost 4 bases and the J gene lost 3 bases, with 21 bases spanning the gap. This CDR3 is 17 amino acids long. In DNA, the CDR3 is TGTGCCAGCAGCCGGTGGGGCCAGCGGGACAAAACAGATACGCAGTATTTT. It encodes CASSRWGQRDKTDTQYF.

The gene calls are TRBV18 and TRBJ2-3, with a possible D match to TRBD1 (6 bases). V was clipped by 4 bases and J by 6 bases, with 23 bases between them. Germline-derived CDR1 and CDR2 are KGHSH and LQKENI. This CDR3 is 17 amino acids long. This CDR3 is CASSLLARQAQPDTQYF. As DNA, the CDR3 is TGTGCCAGCTCACTGTTGGCCAGACAGGCGCAACCGGATACGCAGTATTTT.

The genes are TRBV7-9 and TRBJ2-1; D perhaps matches TRBD2 (5 bases). The CDR3 is 15 amino acids. V was pared by 3 bases and J by 0 bases, with 9 bases between. Germline CDR1 and CDR2: SEHNR and FQNEAQ (reference sequence). This CDR3 reads CASSFSDSSYNEQFF. The CDR3, as DNA: TGTGCCAGCAGCTTTAGCGATAGCTCCTACAATGAGCAGTTCTTC.

The chain couples TRBV12-2 to TRBJ1-5; whether TRBD1, the table's D call, matches the DNA was not checked. TRBV12-2 is recorded as a pseudogene. CDR3 size: 18 residues. This CDR3 is CASRFCFVRTGFNQPQHF. CDR3 nucleotides: TGTGCAAGTCGCTTTTGCTTTGTCCGGACAGGCTTTAATCAGCCCCAGCATTTT.

This clone came up once. V and J are TRBV27 and TRBJ2-7; 7 bases are shared with TRBD2. J lost 3 bases, V lost 5 bases, and 10 bases had no gene match. There are 15 residues in the CDR3. CDR1 and CDR2 (germline): MNHEY, SMNVEV (reference sequence). The CDR3 is CASSTSGGFIYEQYF. For the CDR3, the DNA is TGTGCCAGCAGTACCTCCGGGGGGTTCATCTACGAGCAGTACTTC.

The rearrangement joins TRBV24-1 to TRBJ2-7; TRBD1 agrees at 9 bases. The CDR3 runs 16 residues. V lost 4 bases to trimming and J lost 5 bases; unmatched junction nucleotides: 11. Germline V lookup: CDR1 KGHDR, CDR2 SFDVKD. The CDR3 region is CATSDPGTGLVHEQYF. The CDR3 region has the DNA TGTGCCACCAGTGACCCTGGGACAGGGTTAGTCCACGAGCAGTACTTC.

The rearrangement joins TRBV10-3 to TRBJ2-3, with 13 bases matching TRBD2. The CDR3 is 17 amino acids. The junction had 2 bases not matched to a gene; V was cut back by 2 bases and J by 0 bases. Germline values: CDR1 ENHRY, CDR2 SYGVKD. The CDR3 reads CAISEGLAGASTDTQYF. CDR3 sequence (DNA): TGTGCCATCAGTGAGGGACTAGCGGGGGCTAGCACAGATACGCAGTATTTT.

The rearrangement joins TRBV5-1 to TRBJ2-5; 9 bases fit TRBD2. The V and J ends lost 6 bases and 7 bases, in that order; junction bases with no gene match: 13. CDR1 is SGHRS, CDR2 YFSETQ, per germline. The CDR3 is 15 amino acids. The DNA of the CDR3 is TGCGCCAGCACCTCGGACCCGGGACTAGCAGGGACCCAGTACTTC. Residues: CASTSDPGLAGTQYF.

This clone has only a few counts. J is TRBJ2-7 and V is TRBV6-6; the D is unclear. The ends were cut back, 6 bases at V and 6 bases at J, with 3 bases in the middle. The CDR3 extends over 9 amino acids. Germline V lookup: CDR1 MNHNY, CDR2 SVGAGI (reference sequence). The CDR3 sequence: CASSLEQYF. CDR3 sequence (DNA): TGTGCCAGCAGCCTCGAGCAGTACTTC.

The V and J genes are TRBV10-3 and TRBJ2-7; maybe TRBD1 (5 bases). The germline CDR1 and CDR2 sequences are ENHRY and SYGVKD. This CDR3 is 15 amino acids long. The V end lost 6 bases, the J end lost 0 bases, and 15 bases lay between the germline ends. CDR3 region: CAISLDKQSSYEQYF. CDR3 bases: TGTGCCATCAGCTTGGACAAACAGAGCTCCTACGAGCAGTACTTC.

The CDR3 bases are TGTGCCAGCAGATCACGACAGGGTCTAGCGGGAGGGCCAGTATTGGAGACCCAGTACTTC. As protein: CASRSRQGLAGGPVLETQYF. The gene calls are TRBV11-3 and TRBJ2-5; 12 bases are a match to TRBD2. Trimming at V came to 6 bases and at J to 5 bases, leaving 22 bases not matched to a gene. Germline CDR1 and CDR2: SGHNT and YENEEA. CDR3 size: 20 residues.